The 29 T cell receptor beta chains below were found in one sample sequenced in a study of blood T cell repertoires in COVID-19. Only in-frame clones appear in the TCRdb table, and some are missing; sequencing was by immunoSEQ multiplex PCR. In the table there are approximately 160,000 clones, roughly four fifths of which are singletons. The sequenced material came from peripheral blood. These receptors all come from a man aged 60 to 69 with active or convalescent COVID-19.

The rearrangement uses TRBV19 and TRBJ1-4, with TRBD1 matching 7 bases. With V trimmed by 7 bases and J by 0 bases, 8 bases remained unmatched. Germline CDR1 is LNHDA and CDR2 is SQIVND (reference sequence). The CDR3 consists of 16 residues. Here the CDR3 DNA reads TGTGCCAGTACCGAAGGGACAGCTGCAACTAATGAAAAACTGTTTTTT. Protein: CASTEGTAATNEKLFF.

The chain combines TRBV6-5 with TRBJ2-7, with D perhaps TRBD1 (5 bases). The CDR3 runs 12 residues. V was clipped by 8 bases and J by 3 bases, with 11 bases between them. Germline CDR1 reads MNHEY; CDR2 reads SVGAGI. This chain's CDR3 is CASLDKSYEQYF. In DNA, the CDR3 is TGTGCCAGCTTGGACAAGAGCTACGAGCAGTACTTC.

The genes are TRBV19 and TRBJ2-2; 8 bases agree with TRBD1. Unmatched junction bases numbered 5, after V lost 4 bases and J lost 7 bases. Germline values: CDR1 LNHDA, CDR2 SQIVND (reference sequence). The CDR3 covers 14 residues. Here the CDR3 reads CASSRTGIFGELFF. In DNA, the CDR3 is TGTGCCAGTAGTAGGACAGGGATCTTCGGGGAGCTGTTTTTT. The full variable domain, with the rest looked up from reference TRBV19 and TRBJ2-2, is DGGITQSPKYLFRKEGQNVTLSCEQNLNHDAMYWYRQDPGQGLRLIYYSQIVNDFQKGDIAEGYSVSREKKESFPLTVTSAQKNPTAFYLCASSRTGIFGELFFGEGSRLTVL.

CDR3 sequence (DNA): TGTGCCATCAGTGGACTAGCGGGATCCACCGGGGAGCTGTTTTTT. Its translation: CAISGLAGSTGELFF. The chain joins TRBV10-3 to TRBJ2-2; 11 bases match TRBD2. The CDR3 runs 15 residues. Unmatched junction bases numbered 2, after V lost 4 bases and J lost 4 bases. Germline CDR1 is ENHRY and CDR2 is SYGVKD.

In this sample, this clone turned up once. The chain carries TRBV6-5 and TRBJ1-1; D unresolved. CDR1 is MNHEY, CDR2 SVGAGI, per germline. The CDR3 runs 15 residues. Trimming pared 2 bases from V and 0 bases from J, leaving 10 bases between. CDR3 sequence: CASSYLTPMNTEAFF. CDR3 sequence (DNA): TGTGCCAGCAGTTACCTGACACCCATGAACACTGAAGCTTTCTTT.

V gene TRBV28 combines with J gene TRBJ2-1, with 7 bases that match TRBD2. With 4 bases clipped from V and 1 base from J, the junction kept 4 bases outside the gene matches. The CDR3 has 15 amino acids. Germline V CDR1 and CDR2: MDHEN, SYDVKM. DNA for the CDR3: TGTGCCAGCAGTTCCCCAGCGGGATCCTACAATGAGCAGTTCTTC. Protein product: CASSSPAGSYNEQFF.

This clone turned up a few times. J is TRBJ2-5 and V is TRBV2; TRBD1 agrees at 9 bases. Germline lookup yields CDR1 SNHLY and CDR2 FYNNEI. V trimming: 6 bases; J trimming: 5 bases; junction bases outside the gene matches: 7. This CDR3 comprises 14 residues. The CDR3 DNA follows: TGTGCCAGCAGGAAACAGGGGGCTTACGAGACCCAGTACTTC. Its protein product is CASRKQGAYETQYF.

V and J are TRBV6-5 and TRBJ2-7; 7 nucleotides agree with TRBD2. Germline V CDR1 and CDR2: MNHEY, SVGAGI. V dropped 6 bases and J dropped 7; count of bases not matched to a gene: 12. The CDR3 runs 14 residues. The CDR3 loop reads CASSNLAVPWEQYF. The CDR3 DNA reads TGTGCCAGCAGCAACCTAGCGGTCCCGTGGGAGCAGTACTTC.

The rearrangement joins TRBV12-3 or TRBV12-4 to TRBJ2-5; 7 nucleotides match TRBD1. V shed 6 bases, J shed 5 bases, and the junction held 6 bases outside the gene matches. The CDR3 sequence is 13 residues long. The CDR3 loop is CASSPDRVETQYF. CDR3 in DNA: TGTGCCAGCAGCCCTGACAGGGTTGAGACCCAGTACTTC.

This clone was observed once. V and J are TRBV7-9 and TRBJ1-6; D is uncertain. With 5 bases removed from V and 6 bases from J, the gap between germline ends came to 5 bases. The CDR3 is made up of 12 amino acids. The germline V gene has CDR1 SEHNR and CDR2 FQNEAQ (reference sequence). The CDR3 region is CASSLGNSPLHF. The CDR3 coding sequence is TGTGCCAGCAGCCTCGGTAATTCACCCCTCCACTTT.

This chain joins TRBV27 and TRBJ2-2; D uncertain. Germline V gene data show CDR1 as MNHEY and CDR2 as SMNVEV (reference sequence). The CDR3 is 14 amino acids. Deletions cut 6 bases from V and 5 bases from J, with 13 bases between. The CDR3 protein is CASSHYVKTGELFF. Here the CDR3 DNA reads TGTGCCAGCAGCCACTACGTAAAGACCGGGGAGCTGTTTTTT.

V usage is TRBV19 and J usage is TRBJ1-5; no definite D call. CDR3 length: 13 amino acids. V lost 5 bases and J lost 1, with 6 bases in between. Per germline, CDR1 LNHDA and CDR2 SQIVND (reference sequence). CDR3 in DNA: TGTGCCAGTAGTTTACGGAGCAATCAGCCCCAGCATTTT. Its translation: CASSLRSNQPQHF.

This clone has more than one count but fewer than ten. The rearrangement links TRBV29-1 to TRBJ1-3, with 8 nucleotides matching TRBD1. The CDR3 contains 13 residues. Germline V lookup: CDR1 SQVTM, CDR2 ANQGSEA. V shed 6 bases, J shed 4 bases, and the junction held 5 bases outside the gene matches. DNA for the CDR3: TGCAGCGTGAGAACAGGGGGAGGAAACACCATATATTTT. It encodes CSVRTGGGNTIYF.

Remarks on this clone: A junction end diverges from the germline sequence, so it may reflect a read error. The chain recombines TRBV6-1 with TRBJ1-5; 10 bases are a match to TRBD1. Per germline, CDR1 MNHNS and CDR2 SASEGT. The CDR3 has 16 amino acids. In DNA form, the CDR3 reads TGTGCCAGCAGTGCCCGGGACAGGGGTCGCAATCGGCCCCAGCATTTT. It encodes CASSARDRGRNRPQHF.

CDR3 nucleotide sequence: TGCGCCAGCAGCCAACCTACTAGCGGGAGGCGGGAGCAGTACTTC. Translation gives CASSQPTSGRREQYF. The V gene is TRBV4-1, the J gene TRBJ2-7; 12 bases align to TRBD2. V was pared by 2 bases and J by 7 bases, with 6 bases of the junction left unmatched. The CDR3 is 15 amino acids. Germline V gives CDR1 MGHRA, CDR2 YSYEKL.

The rearrangement joins TRBV5-6 to TRBJ1-6; D possibly corresponds to TRBD1 (6 bases). Germline loops: CDR1 SGHDT, CDR2 YYEEEE. V lost 4 bases, J lost 7 bases, and 12 bases lay in between. This CDR3 has 14 residues. For the CDR3, the DNA is TGTGCCAGCAGCGCGATCGACAGGAATTCACCCCTCCACTTT. As protein: CASSAIDRNSPLHF.

V usage is TRBV10-1 and J usage is TRBJ2-3; 10 bases are shared with TRBD2. With 3 bases clipped from V and 3 bases from J, the junction kept 6 bases outside the gene matches. In germline, CDR1 is WNHNN, CDR2 SYGVQD (reference sequence). The CDR3 extends over 16 amino acids. CDR3: CASSDLAGAGTDTQYF. The DNA of the CDR3 is TGCGCCAGCAGTGACCTAGCGGGAGCGGGTACAGATACGCAGTATTTT.

The rearrangement uses TRBV9 and TRBJ2-2; maybe TRBD2 (5 bases). The CDR3 extends over 12 amino acids. Germline V gene sequence: CDR1 SGDLS, CDR2 YYNGEE. Trimming removed 4 bases at V and 5 bases at J, with 6 bases between. The CDR3 DNA follows: TGTGCCAGCAGCAGACTAACCGGGGAGCTGTTTTTT. As protein: CASSRLTGELFF.

DNA for the CDR3: TGTGCCAGCAGCTTAGCGGACAGGGGAGACTATGGCTACACCTTC. Translation: CASSLADRGDYGYTF. The chain employs TRBV11-1 and TRBJ1-2, with 9 bases that match TRBD1. V was pared by 0 bases and J by 3 bases, with 2 bases of the junction left unmatched. The CDR3 runs 15 residues. The germline V gene has CDR1 SGHAT and CDR2 FQDESV (reference sequence).

This clone was seen more than once but under ten times. The chain has TRBV27 and TRBJ1-6; TRBD1 agrees at 9 bases. The CDR3 contains 15 residues. V shed 5 bases, J shed 5 bases, and the junction held 4 bases outside the gene matches. Germline V CDR1 and CDR2: MNHEY, SMNVEV (reference sequence). CDR3 residues: CASSRGTGHNSPLHF. The DNA for the CDR3 is TGTGCCAGCAGTAGAGGGACAGGGCATAATTCACCCCTCCACTTT.

The chain has TRBV2 and TRBJ1-1; D not resolved. This CDR3 contains 15 residues. CDR1 and CDR2 (germline): SNHLY, FYNNEI. V lost 1 base to trimming and J lost 0 bases, with 9 bases between them. CDR3 DNA: TGTGCCAGCAGTGAAGGGTACAGACTGAACACTGAAGCTTTCTTT. Its protein is CASSEGYRLNTEAFF.

This chain links TRBV25-1 with TRBJ1-4; D is unresolved. This CDR3 has 14 amino acids. The germline CDR1 and CDR2 sequences are MGHDK and SYGVNS. Trimming left V 3 bases short and J 7 bases short, with 12 bases between. This CDR3 reads CASSDLGWSEKLFF. In nucleotides, the CDR3 is TGTGCCAGCAGTGATCTAGGATGGAGTGAAAAACTGTTTTTT.

This clone was seen only a few times. V gene TRBV28 combines with J gene TRBJ2-7, with 9 bases lining up with TRBD1. The CDR3 sequence is 14 residues long. From germline, CDR1 is MDHEN and CDR2 SYDVKM. The V segment lost 3 bases and the J segment 6 bases; nucleotides outside the gene matches: 6. As DNA, the CDR3 is TGTGCCAGCAGTTTGTGGGACAGGGCGATCGAGCAGTACTTC. The encoded protein is CASSLWDRAIEQYF.

The V gene is TRBV7-8, the J gene TRBJ2-7, with TRBD1 identical over 9 bases. Per germline, CDR1 SGHVS and CDR2 FQNEAQ. V gave up 1 base and J gave up 4 bases; unmatched junction bases: 8. The CDR3 is 16 amino acids. The CDR3 DNA reads as TGTGCCAGCAGCTTAGATCGGACAGGGGTTGGGTACGAGCAGTACTTC. This translates into CASSLDRTGVGYEQYF.

The CDR3 DNA is TGCGCCAGCAGCCAAGGGTCTAGCGGGGGGTACACCGGGGAGCTGTTTTTT. Translating it yields CASSQGSSGGYTGELFF. The V gene is TRBV4-1, the J gene TRBJ2-2; 11 bases fit TRBD2. CDR1 MGHRA and CDR2 YSYEKL come from the germline V gene. Trimming removed 1 base from V and 3 bases from J; junction bases left unmatched: 4. The CDR3 length is 17 residues.

The chain recombines TRBV24-1 with TRBJ1-5, with 9 bases matching TRBD1. CDR3 length equals 15 residues. The germline CDR1 and CDR2 sequences are KGHDR and SFDVKD. V dropped 4 bases and J dropped 9; count of bases not matched to a gene: 9. CDR3 bases: TGTGCCACCAGTGACCCGGGACAGGGAGGAGGGCCCCAGCATTTT. Protein: CATSDPGQGGGPQHF.

The chain couples TRBV2 to TRBJ2-5; 8 nucleotides agree with TRBD2. Germline-derived CDR1 and CDR2 are SNHLY and FYNNEI. CDR3 length: 14 residues. The trim removed 6 bases at V and 5 bases at J, leaving 8 bases unmatched. CDR3 residues: CASRVRGGVETQYF. CDR3 DNA sequence: TGTGCCAGCAGAGTCCGGGGGGGCGTGGAGACCCAGTACTTC.

This chain connects TRBV7-3 to TRBJ1-1; D not certain. Germline-derived CDR1 and CDR2 are SGHTA and FQGTGA. The CDR3 runs to 12 residues. Trimming stripped 5 bases from V and 4 bases from J, with 8 bases between. The CDR3 here is CASSPAGTEAFF. In DNA, the CDR3 is TGTGCCAGCAGCCCCGCCGGCACTGAAGCTTTCTTT.

This clone was seen a single time. The CDR3 region is CASSHRTSGRANPYEQYF. Written as DNA, the CDR3 is TGTGCCAGCAGCCATCGGACTAGCGGGAGGGCCAACCCCTACGAGCAGTACTTC. J is TRBJ2-7 and V is TRBV14, with 15 bases fitting TRBD2. CDR1 and CDR2 (germline): SGHDN, FVKESK. CDR3 length equals 18 residues. V shed 3 bases and J 2 bases; nucleotides not matched to a gene: 8.